Listed below are T cell receptor beta chains from one sample, sequenced in a study of beta chain features in type 1 diabetes. Profiled with immunoSEQ multiplex PCR; TCRdb holds only in-frame clones, not every one. The table has over 700,000 clones, 15% to 20% seen once. The sequencing input was naive CD4+ T cells from blood. The receptors here all came from a woman aged 18-30 years in good health. CDR3s include the opening cysteine and the closing phenylalanine or tryptophan. D genes are given only for firm matches.

CDR3 protein: CASSLLRIGNQPQHF
D gene: .
V gene: TRBV7-3

CDR3 protein: CASMGLSGANVLTF
D gene: .
V gene: TRBV19

CDR3 protein: CASSPPGQGGETQYF
D gene: TRBD1
V gene: TRBV18

CDR3 protein: CASSEVRGDEQFF
D gene: .
V gene: TRBV6-6

CDR3 protein: CASSLNSRGYEQFF
D gene: .
V gene: TRBV28

CDR3 protein: CASRSGEWKADTQYF
D gene: .
V gene: TRBV7-2

CDR3 protein: CASSTGSGQPQHF
D gene: .
V gene: TRBV6-1

CDR3 protein: CASSQRLAGGTGELFF
D gene: TRBD2
V gene: TRBV4-1

CDR3 protein: CASSLREGSYEQYF
D gene: TRBD2
V gene: TRBV5-1

CDR3 protein: CASRLGQVNEKLFF
D gene: TRBD1
V gene: TRBV7-2

CDR3 protein: CASSVGGCYEQYF
D gene: .
V gene: TRBV21-1

CDR3 protein: CASSYSRLAAYEQYF
D gene: .
V gene: TRBV6-5

CDR3 protein: CASSLNPDRSYGYTF
D gene: .
V gene: TRBV11-2

CDR3 protein: CASRGLAGGDTGELFF
D gene: TRBD2
V gene: TRBV19

CDR3 protein: CAISVSGANYGYTF
D gene: .
V gene: TRBV10-3

CDR3 protein: CAIRGLAVSTDTQYF
D gene: TRBD2
V gene: TRBV10-3

CDR3 protein: CASSQTSGANVLTF
D gene: .
V gene: TRBV5-6

CDR3 protein: CASSHGRAIYEQYF
D gene: .
V gene: TRBV7-8

CDR3 protein: CASSLRDEEKLFF
D gene: .
V gene: TRBV28

CDR3 protein: CASSQAGTGAGFIQYF
D gene: .
V gene: TRBV14

CDR3 protein: CASSPGTGFTGELFF
D gene: TRBD1
V gene: TRBV7-9

CDR3 protein: CASSVYRGGEVTQYF
D gene: .
V gene: TRBV5-1

CDR3 protein: CASSYSNRGRRIQYF
D gene: TRBD1
V gene: TRBV6-5

CDR3 protein: CASSTFQEAKNIQYF
D gene: .
V gene: TRBV5-4

CDR3 protein: CASSPRWGEQFF
D gene: .
V gene: TRBV28

CDR3 protein: CASSSRGGTDTQYF
D gene: TRBD2
V gene: TRBV5-6

CDR3 protein: CAWSGPRLAVGCYWCEQFF
D gene: TRBD2
V gene: TRBV30

CDR3 protein: CASTPAGFGYTF
D gene: .
V gene: TRBV7-9

CDR3 protein: CSVDGRVGDTEAFF
D gene: .
V gene: TRBV29-1

CDR3 protein: CASSATGVHGETQYF
D gene: TRBD1
V gene: TRBV7-3

CDR3 protein: CASSSTSKTGLLYEQYF
D gene: TRBD1
V gene: TRBV11-2

CDR3 protein: CASSIGTFSGANVLTF
D gene: .
V gene: TRBV5-1

CDR3 protein: CASSFGRGNGYTF
D gene: TRBD1
V gene: TRBV7-2

CDR3 protein: CASSNRVRNQPQHF
D gene: .
V gene: TRBV28

CDR3 protein: CASSPQLSGYNEQFF
D gene: .
V gene: TRBV7-9

CDR3 protein: CSVVKNTEAFF
D gene: .
V gene: TRBV29-1

CDR3 protein: CASTQGLAGVRQFF
D gene: TRBD2
V gene: TRBV6-5

CDR3 protein: CASSPRVLETQYF
D gene: .
V gene: TRBV18

CDR3 protein: CASSVGIASGSSRSYEQYF
D gene: TRBD2
V gene: TRBV9

CDR3 protein: CASSLEWDGRIAEQYF
D gene: .
V gene: TRBV11-2

CDR3 protein: CAISESSGDYNEQFF
D gene: .
V gene: TRBV10-3

CDR3 protein: CASSQSGNYNSPLHF
D gene: .
V gene: TRBV4-2

CDR3 protein: CASSFGSDRSYTF
D gene: .
V gene: TRBV5-1

CDR3 protein: CASSPRRAAQGGRNIQYF
D gene: .
V gene: TRBV7-2

CDR3 protein: CASTSELPITVTQYF
D gene: .
V gene: TRBV2

CDR3 protein: CASRLVQGSGANVLTF
D gene: .
V gene: TRBV12-2

CDR3 protein: CASSLHGINEKLFF
D gene: .
V gene: TRBV7-2

CDR3 protein: CASTAGETQYF
D gene: .
V gene: TRBV7-8

CDR3 protein: CASSRDSLSGNTIYF
D gene: .
V gene: TRBV7-9

CDR3 protein: CASSPPPGAYGYTF
D gene: .
V gene: TRBV7-9

CDR3 protein: CASSYLGAGSTGELFF
D gene: .
V gene: TRBV7-3

CDR3 protein: CASSQDPSVPNTDTQYF
D gene: .
V gene: TRBV4-2

CDR3 protein: CASSLPGRMETQYF
D gene: .
V gene: TRBV28

CDR3 protein: CASSPSDGQGRYGYTF
D gene: TRBD1
V gene: TRBV7-9

CDR3 protein: CASSYRGGGLNNGYTF
D gene: .
V gene: TRBV6-5

CDR3 protein: CASSLSGTSGRGRDTQYF
D gene: TRBD2
V gene: TRBV5-1

CDR3 protein: CSVDRGGNTIYF
D gene: .
V gene: TRBV29-1

CDR3 protein: CASSPIAGQGANEKLFF
D gene: TRBD1
V gene: TRBV9